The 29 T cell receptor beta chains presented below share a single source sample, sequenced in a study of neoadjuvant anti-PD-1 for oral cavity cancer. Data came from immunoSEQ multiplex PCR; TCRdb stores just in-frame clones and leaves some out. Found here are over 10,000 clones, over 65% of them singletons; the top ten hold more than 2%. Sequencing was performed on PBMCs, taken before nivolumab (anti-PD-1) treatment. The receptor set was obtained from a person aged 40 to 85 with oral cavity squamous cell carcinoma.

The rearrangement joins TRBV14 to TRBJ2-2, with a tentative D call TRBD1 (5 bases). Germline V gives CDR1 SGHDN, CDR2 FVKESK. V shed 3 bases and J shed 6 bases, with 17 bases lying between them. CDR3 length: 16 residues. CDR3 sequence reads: CASSHKLPSGSGELFF. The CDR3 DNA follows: TGTGCCAGCAGCCACAAGCTCCCCTCAGGGTCCGGGGAGCTGTTTTTT.

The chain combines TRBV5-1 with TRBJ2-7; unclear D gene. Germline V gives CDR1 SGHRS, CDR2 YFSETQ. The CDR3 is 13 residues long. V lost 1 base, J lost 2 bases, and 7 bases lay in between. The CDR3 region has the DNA TGCGCCAGCAGCTTGCAGGAAACCTACGAGCAGTACTTC. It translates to CASSLQETYEQYF.

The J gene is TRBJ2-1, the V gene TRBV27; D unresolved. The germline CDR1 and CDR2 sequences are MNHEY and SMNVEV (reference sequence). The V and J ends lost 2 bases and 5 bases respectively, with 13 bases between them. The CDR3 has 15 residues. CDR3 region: CASSLKTHLDNEQFF. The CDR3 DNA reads TGTGCCAGCAGTTTAAAGACCCACCTAGACAATGAGCAGTTCTTC.

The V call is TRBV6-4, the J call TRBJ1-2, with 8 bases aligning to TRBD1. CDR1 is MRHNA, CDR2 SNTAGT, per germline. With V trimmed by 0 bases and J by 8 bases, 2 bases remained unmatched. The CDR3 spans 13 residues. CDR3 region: CASSDSRTGGYTF. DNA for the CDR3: TGTGCCAGCAGTGACTCGAGGACAGGGGGCTACACCTTC.

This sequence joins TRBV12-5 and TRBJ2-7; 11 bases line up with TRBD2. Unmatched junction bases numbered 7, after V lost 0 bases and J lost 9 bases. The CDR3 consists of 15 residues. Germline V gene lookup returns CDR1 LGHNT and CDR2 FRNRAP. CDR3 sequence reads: CASGLVRASGGRQYF. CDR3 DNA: TGTGCTAGTGGTTTGGTACGTGCTAGCGGGGGGAGGCAGTACTTC.

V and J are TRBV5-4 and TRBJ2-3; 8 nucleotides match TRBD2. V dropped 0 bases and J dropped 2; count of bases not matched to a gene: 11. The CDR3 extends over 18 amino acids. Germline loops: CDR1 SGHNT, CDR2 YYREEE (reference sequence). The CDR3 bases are TGTGCCAGCAGCTTGGCCAGGGCTAGCGGGCGGGTCACAGATACGCAGTATTTT. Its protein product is CASSLARASGRVTDTQYF.

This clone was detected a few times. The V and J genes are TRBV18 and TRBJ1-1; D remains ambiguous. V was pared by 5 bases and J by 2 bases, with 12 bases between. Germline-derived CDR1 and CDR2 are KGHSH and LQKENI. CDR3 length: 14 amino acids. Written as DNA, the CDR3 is TGTGCCAGCTCATCTTCCAGACTAAACACTGAAGCTTTCTTT. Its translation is CASSSSRLNTEAFF.

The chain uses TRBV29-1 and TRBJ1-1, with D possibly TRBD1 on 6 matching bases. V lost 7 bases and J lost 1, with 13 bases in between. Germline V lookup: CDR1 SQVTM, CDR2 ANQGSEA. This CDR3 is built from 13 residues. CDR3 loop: CSGHLQGNTEAFF. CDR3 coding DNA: TGCAGCGGTCATTTACAGGGGAACACTGAAGCTTTCTTT. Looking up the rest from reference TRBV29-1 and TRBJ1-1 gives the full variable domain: SAVISQKPSRDICQRGTSLTIQCQVDSQVTMMFWYRQQPGQSLTLIATANQGSEATYESGFVIDKFPISRPNLTFSTLTVSNMSPEDSSIYLCSGHLQGNTEAFFGQGTRLTVV.

The CDR3, as DNA: TGTGCCAGCAGTCCGGAACCGATCTATGGCTACACCTTC. Protein sequence: CASSPEPIYGYTF. The genes are TRBV2 and TRBJ1-2; D unresolved. Per the germline V gene, CDR1 is SNHLY and CDR2 is FYNNEI. Trimming took 5 bases from V and 4 from J, leaving 11 bases between them. The CDR3 is 13 amino acids.

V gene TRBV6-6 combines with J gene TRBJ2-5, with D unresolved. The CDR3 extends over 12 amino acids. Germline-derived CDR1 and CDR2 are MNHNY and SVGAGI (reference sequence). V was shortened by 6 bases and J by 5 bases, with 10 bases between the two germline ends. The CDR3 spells CASSPRPETQYF. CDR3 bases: TGTGCCAGCAGCCCTCGACCGGAGACCCAGTACTTC.

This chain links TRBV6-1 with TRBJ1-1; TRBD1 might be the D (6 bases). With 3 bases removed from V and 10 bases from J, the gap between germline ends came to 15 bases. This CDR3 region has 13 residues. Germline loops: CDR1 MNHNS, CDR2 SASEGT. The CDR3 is CASSEEQGSRAFF. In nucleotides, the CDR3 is TGTGCCAGCAGTGAGGAACAGGGTTCGCGAGCTTTCTTT.

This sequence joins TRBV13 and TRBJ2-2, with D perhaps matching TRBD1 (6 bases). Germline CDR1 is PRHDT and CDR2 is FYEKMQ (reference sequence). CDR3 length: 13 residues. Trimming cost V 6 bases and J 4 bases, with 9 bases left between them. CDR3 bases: TGTGCCAGCAGGGCAGGGGTCACCGGGGAGCTGTTTTTT. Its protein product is CASRAGVTGELFF.

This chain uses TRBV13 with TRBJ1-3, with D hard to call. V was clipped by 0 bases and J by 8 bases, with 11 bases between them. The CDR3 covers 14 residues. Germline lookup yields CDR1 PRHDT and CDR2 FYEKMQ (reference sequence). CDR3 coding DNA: TGTGCCAGCAGCTTAGGGGGTACATGGGACACCATATATTTT. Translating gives CASSLGGTWDTIYF.

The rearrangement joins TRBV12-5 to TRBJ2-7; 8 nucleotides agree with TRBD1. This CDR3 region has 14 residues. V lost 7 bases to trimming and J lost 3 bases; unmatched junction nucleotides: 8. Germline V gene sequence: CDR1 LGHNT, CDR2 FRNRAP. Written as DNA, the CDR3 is TGTGCTAGTGCTCCGGACAGGGACTTCTACGAGCAGTACTTC. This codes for CASAPDRDFYEQYF.

CDR3 region: CASSQGQTQEETQYF. The CDR3 nucleotides read TGCGCCAGCAGCCAAGGACAGACACAAGAAGAGACCCAGTACTTC. The chain recombines TRBV4-1 with TRBJ2-5; the D gene is possibly TRBD1 (5 bases). This CDR3 comprises 15 residues. Germline V gene sequence: CDR1 MGHRA, CDR2 YSYEKL. Trimming removed 1 base at V and 3 bases at J, with 12 bases between.

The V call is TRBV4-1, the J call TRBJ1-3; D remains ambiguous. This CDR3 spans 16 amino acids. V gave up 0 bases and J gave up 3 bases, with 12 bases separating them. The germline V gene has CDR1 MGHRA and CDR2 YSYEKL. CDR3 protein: CASSQDQQTSGNTIYF. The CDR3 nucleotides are TGCGCCAGCAGCCAAGATCAACAAACGAGTGGAAACACCATATATTTT.

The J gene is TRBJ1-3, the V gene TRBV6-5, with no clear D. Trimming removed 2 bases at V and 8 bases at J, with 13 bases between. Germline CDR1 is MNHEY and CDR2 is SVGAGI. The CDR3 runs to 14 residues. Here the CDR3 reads CASSYTRSGDTIYF. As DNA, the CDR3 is TGTGCCAGCAGTTACACCCGTTCTGGGGACACCATATATTTT.

The CDR3 reads CASRSASGNTGELFF. CDR3 DNA: TGTGCCAGCAGATCCGCGTCAGGGAACACCGGGGAGCTGTTTTTT. The chain has TRBV7-3 and TRBJ2-2; D gene unclear. Germline CDR1 is SGHTA and CDR2 is FQGTGA. The V end lost 6 bases, the J end lost 1 base, and 12 bases lay between the germline ends. The CDR3 covers 15 residues.

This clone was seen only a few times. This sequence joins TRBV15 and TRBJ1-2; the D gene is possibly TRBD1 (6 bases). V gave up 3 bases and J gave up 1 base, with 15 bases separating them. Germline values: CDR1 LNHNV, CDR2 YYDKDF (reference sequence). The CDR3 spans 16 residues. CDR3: CATSRFPGRGNYGYTF. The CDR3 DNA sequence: TGTGCCACCAGCAGGTTCCCAGGCAGGGGTAACTATGGCTACACCTTC.

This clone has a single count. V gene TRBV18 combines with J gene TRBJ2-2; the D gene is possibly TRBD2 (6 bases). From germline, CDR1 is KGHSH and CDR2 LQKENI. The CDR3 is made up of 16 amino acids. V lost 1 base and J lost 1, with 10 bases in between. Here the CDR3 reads CASSPRGTLNTGELFF. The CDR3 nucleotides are TGTGCCAGCTCACCACGGGGGACTTTGAACACCGGGGAGCTGTTTTTT.

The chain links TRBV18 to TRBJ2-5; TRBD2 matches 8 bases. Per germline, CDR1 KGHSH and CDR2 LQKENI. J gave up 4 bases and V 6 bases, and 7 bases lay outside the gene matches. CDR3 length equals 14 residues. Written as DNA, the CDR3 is TGTGCCAGCTCTTCGGGAGGGGCCGGAGAGACCCAGTACTTC. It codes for CASSSGGAGETQYF. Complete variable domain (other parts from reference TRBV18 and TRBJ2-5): NAGVMQNPRHLVRRRGQEARLRCSPMKGHSHVYWYRQLPEEGLKFMVYLQKENIIDESGMPKERFSAEFPKEGPSILRIQQVVRGDSAAYFCASSSGGAGETQYFGPGTRLLVL.

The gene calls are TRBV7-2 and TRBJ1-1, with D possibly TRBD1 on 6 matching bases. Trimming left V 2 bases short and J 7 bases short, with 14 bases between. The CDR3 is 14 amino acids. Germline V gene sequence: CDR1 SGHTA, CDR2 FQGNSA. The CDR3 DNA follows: TGTGCCAGCAGCTTACGATCGGGGGGCGGTGAAGCTTTCTTT. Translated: CASSLRSGGGEAFF.

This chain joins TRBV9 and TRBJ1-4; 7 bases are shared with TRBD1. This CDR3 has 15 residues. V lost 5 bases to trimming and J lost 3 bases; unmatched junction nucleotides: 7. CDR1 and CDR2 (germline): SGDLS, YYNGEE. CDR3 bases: TGTGCCAGCAGTGTTACAGGGGCGGCTAATGAAAAACTGTTTTTT. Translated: CASSVTGAANEKLFF.

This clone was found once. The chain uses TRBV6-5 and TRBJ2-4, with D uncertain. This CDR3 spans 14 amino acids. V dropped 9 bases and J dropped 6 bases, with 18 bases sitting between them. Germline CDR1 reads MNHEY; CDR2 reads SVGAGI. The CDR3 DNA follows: TGTGCCAGGAGGAACGTCCCGGGTCTAAACATTCAGTACTTC. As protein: CARRNVPGLNIQYF.

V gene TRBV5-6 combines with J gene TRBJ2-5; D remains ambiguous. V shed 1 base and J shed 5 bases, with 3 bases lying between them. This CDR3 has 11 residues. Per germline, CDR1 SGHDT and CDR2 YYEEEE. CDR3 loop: CASSLQETQYF. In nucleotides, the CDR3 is TGTGCCAGCAGCTTGCAGGAGACCCAGTACTTC.

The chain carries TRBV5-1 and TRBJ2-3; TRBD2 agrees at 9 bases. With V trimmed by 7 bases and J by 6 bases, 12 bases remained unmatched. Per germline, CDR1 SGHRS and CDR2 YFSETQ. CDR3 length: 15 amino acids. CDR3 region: CASAQAGGTADTQYF. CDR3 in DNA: TGCGCCAGCGCCCAAGCGGGGGGAACAGCCGATACGCAGTATTTT.

CDR3 sequence: CASSLDSLEPLNTEAFF. The CDR3 DNA is TGTGCCAGCAGCTTAGATTCTCTGGAGCCCCTGAACACTGAAGCTTTCTTT. The rearrangement links TRBV7-2 to TRBJ1-1; unclear D gene. Trimming pared 1 base from V and 0 bases from J, leaving 15 bases between. This CDR3 has 17 amino acids. The germline gives CDR1 SGHTA, CDR2 FQGNSA. Together with reference TRBV7-2 and TRBJ1-1, the CDR3 gives the full variable domain: GAGVSQSPSNKVTEKGKDVELRCDPISGHTALYWYRQSLGQGLEFLIYFQGNSAPDKSGLPSDRFSAERTGGSVSTLTIQRTQQEDSAVYLCASSLDSLEPLNTEAFFGQGTRLTVV.

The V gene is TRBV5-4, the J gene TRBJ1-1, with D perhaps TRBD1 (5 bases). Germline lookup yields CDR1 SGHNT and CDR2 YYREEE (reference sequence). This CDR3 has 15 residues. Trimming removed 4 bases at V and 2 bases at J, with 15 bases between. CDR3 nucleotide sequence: TGTGCCAGCAGCGTAAGAAAAACAGGAAACACTGAAGCTTTCTTT. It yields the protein CASSVRKTGNTEAFF.

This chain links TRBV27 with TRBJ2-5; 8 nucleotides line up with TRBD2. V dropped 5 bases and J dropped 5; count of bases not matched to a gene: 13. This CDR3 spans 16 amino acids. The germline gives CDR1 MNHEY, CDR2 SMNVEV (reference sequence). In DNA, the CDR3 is TGTGCCAGCAGTCTTCGCCCTCTACGCGGGAGGGAGACCCAGTACTTC. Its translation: CASSLRPLRGRETQYF.